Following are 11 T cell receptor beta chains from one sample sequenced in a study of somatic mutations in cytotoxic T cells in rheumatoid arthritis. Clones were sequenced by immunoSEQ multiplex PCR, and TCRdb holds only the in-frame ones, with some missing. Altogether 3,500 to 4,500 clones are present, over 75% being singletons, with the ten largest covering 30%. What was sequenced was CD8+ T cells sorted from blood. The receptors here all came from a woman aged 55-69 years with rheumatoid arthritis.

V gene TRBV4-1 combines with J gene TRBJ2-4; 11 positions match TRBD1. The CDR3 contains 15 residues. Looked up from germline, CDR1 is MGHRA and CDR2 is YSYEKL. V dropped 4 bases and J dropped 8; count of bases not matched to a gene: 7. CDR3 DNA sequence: TGCGCCAGCAGCCGAGATGGACAGGGGGCTTACATTCAGTACTTC. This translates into CASSRDGQGAYIQYF.

The CDR3 DNA is TGTGCCAGCAGCGATATTACGGAGCGGGGATACAATGAGCAGTTCTTC. The encoded protein is CASSDITERGYNEQFF. The V and J genes are TRBV13 and TRBJ2-1; TRBD2 matches at 7 bases. Germline V gene lookup returns CDR1 PRHDT and CDR2 FYEKMQ (reference sequence). V dropped 5 bases and J dropped 4; count of bases not matched to a gene: 11. The CDR3 has 16 amino acids.

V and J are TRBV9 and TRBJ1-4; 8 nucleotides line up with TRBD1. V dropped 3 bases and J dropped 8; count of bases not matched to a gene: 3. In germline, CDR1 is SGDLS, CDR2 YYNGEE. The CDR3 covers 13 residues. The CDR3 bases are TGTGCCAGCAGCGGGACAGGGCAAGAAAAACTGTTTTTT. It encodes CASSGTGQEKLFF.

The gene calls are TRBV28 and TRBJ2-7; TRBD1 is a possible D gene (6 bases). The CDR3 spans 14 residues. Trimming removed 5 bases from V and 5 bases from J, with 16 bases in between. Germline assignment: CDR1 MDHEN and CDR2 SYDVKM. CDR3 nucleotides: TGTGCCAGCAGTCCATCCACAGGGAACCACGAGCAGTACTTC. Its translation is CASSPSTGNHEQYF.

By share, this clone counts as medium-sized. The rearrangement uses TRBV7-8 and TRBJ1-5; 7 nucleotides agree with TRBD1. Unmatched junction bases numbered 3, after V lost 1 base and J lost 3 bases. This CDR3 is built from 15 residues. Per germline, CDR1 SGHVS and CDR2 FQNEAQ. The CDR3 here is CASSLERGPNQPQHF. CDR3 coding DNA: TGTGCCAGCAGCTTAGAGAGGGGGCCCAATCAGCCCCAGCATTTT.

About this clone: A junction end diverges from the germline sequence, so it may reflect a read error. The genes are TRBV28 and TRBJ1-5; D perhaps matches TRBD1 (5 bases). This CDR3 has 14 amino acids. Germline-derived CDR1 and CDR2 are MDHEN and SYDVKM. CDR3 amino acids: CASSFGGSSQPQHF. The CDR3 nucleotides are TGTGCCAGCAGTTTCGGGGGTAGCAGTCAGCCCCAGCATTTT.

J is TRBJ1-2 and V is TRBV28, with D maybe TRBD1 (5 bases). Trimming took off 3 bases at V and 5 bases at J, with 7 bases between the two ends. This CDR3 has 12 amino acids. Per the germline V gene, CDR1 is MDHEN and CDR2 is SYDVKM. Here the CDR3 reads CASSFGGYGYTF. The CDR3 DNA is TGTGCCAGCAGTTTTGGGGGGTATGGCTACACCTTC.

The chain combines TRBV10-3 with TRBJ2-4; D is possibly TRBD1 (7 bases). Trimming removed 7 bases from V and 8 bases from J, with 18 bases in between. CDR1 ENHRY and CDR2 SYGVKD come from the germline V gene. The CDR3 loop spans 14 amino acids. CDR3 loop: CAIKGRGDADIQYF. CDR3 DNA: TGTGCCATCAAAGGCAGGGGGGATGCAGACATTCAGTACTTC.

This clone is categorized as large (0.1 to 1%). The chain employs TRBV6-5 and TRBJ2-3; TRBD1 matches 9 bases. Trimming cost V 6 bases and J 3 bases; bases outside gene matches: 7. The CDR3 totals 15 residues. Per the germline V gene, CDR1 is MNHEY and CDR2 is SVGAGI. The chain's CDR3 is CASRIMTGGTDTQYF. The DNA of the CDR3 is TGTGCCAGCAGGATCATGACAGGGGGGACAGATACGCAGTATTTT.

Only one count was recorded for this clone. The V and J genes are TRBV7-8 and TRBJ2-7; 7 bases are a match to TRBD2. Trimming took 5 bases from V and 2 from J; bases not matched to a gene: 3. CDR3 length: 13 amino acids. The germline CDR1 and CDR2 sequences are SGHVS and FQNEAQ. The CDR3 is CASSSREAYEQYF. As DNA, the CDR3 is TGTGCCAGCAGCAGTCGGGAGGCCTACGAGCAGTACTTC.

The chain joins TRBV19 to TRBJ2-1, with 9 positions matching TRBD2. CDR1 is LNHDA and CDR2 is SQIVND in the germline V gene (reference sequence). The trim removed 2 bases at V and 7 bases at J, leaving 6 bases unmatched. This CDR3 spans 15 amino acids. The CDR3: CASSIRREGSNEQFF. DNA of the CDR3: TGTGCCAGTAGTATACGGCGGGAGGGCTCGAATGAGCAGTTCTTC.